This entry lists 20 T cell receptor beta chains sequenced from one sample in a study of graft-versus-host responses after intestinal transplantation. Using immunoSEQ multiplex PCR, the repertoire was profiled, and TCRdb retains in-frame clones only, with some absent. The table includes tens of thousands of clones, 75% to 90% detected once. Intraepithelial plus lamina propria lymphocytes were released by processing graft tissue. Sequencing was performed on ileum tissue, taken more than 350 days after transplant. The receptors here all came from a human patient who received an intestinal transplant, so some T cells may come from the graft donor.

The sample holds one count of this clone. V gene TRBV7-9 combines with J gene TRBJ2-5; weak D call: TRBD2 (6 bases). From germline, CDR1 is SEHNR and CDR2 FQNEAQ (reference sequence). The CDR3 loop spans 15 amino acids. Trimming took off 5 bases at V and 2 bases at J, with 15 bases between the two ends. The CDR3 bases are TGTGCCAGCAGCCGTGGCGGGAACCATCAAGAGACCCAGTACTTC. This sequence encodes CASSRGGNHQETQYF.

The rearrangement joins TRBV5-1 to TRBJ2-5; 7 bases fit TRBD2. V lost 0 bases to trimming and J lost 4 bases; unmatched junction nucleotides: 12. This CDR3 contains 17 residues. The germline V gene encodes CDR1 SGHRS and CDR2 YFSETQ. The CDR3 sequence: CASSLVEVAGWGETQYF. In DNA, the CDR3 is TGCGCCAGCAGCTTGGTAGAGGTAGCGGGCTGGGGAGAGACCCAGTACTTC.

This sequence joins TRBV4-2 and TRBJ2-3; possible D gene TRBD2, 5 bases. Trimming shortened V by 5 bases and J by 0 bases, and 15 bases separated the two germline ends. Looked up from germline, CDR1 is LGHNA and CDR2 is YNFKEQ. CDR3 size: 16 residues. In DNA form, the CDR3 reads TGTGCCAGCAGCACTCACACGGGATCTAGCACAGATACGCAGTATTTT. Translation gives CASSTHTGSSTDTQYF.

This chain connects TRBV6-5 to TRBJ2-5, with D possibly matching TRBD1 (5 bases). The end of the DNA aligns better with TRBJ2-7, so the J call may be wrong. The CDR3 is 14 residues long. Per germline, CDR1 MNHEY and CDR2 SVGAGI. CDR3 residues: CASSYGAVPYEQYF. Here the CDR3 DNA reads TGTGCCAGCAGTTACGGGGCCGTCCCCTACGAGCAGTACTTC.

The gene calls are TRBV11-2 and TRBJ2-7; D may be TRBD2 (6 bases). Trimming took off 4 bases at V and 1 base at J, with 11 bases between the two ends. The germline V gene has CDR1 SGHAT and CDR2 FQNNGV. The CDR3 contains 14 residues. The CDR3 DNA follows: TGTGCCAGCAGCTCAGACGGGACTTCCTACGAGCAGTACTTC. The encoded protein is CASSSDGTSYEQYF.

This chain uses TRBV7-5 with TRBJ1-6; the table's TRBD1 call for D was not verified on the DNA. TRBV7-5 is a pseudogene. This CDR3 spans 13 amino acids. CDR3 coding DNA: TGTGCCGCCGGGGACAGGGGCCTGGGGGCCCTCCACTTT. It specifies CAAGDRGLGALHF.

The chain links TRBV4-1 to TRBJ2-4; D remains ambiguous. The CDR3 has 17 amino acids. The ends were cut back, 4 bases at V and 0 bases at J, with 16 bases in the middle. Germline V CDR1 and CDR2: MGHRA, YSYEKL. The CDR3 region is CASSPFLDFLAKNIQYF. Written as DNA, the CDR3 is TGCGCCAGCAGCCCCTTCCTAGACTTCCTAGCCAAAAACATTCAGTACTTC.

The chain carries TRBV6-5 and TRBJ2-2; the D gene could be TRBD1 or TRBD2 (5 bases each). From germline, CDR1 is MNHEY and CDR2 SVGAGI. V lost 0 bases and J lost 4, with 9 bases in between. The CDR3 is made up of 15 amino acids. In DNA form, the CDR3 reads TGTGCCAGCAGTTACTCCCAGGGAGCCACCGGGGAGCTGTTTTTT. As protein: CASSYSQGATGELFF.

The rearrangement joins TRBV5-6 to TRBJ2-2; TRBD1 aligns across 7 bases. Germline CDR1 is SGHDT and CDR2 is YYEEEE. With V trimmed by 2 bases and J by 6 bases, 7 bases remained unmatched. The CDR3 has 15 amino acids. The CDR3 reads CASSFEGAWAGELFF. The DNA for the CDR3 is TGTGCCAGCAGCTTCGAGGGGGCGTGGGCCGGGGAGCTGTTTTTT.

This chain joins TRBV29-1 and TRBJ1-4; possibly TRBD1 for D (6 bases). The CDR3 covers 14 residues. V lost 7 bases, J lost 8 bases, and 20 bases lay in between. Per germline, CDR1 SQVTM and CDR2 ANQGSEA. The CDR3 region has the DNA TGCAGCGCCCTAGCCGGGGGGCGCGAAGAAAAACTGTTTTTT. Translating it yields CSALAGGREEKLFF.

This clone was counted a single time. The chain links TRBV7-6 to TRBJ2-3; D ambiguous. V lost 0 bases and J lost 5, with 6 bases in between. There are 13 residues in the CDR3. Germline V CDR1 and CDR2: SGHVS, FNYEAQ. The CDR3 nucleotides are TGTGCCAGCAGCTTAGCGGACGGAGATACGCAGTATTTT. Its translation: CASSLADGDTQYF.

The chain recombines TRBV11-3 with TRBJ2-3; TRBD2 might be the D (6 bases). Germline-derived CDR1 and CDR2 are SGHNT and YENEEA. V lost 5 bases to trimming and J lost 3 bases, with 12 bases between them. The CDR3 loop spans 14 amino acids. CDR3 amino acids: CASSLSGLTDTQYF. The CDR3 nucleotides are TGTGCCAGCAGCCTCTCCGGACTAACAGATACGCAGTATTTT. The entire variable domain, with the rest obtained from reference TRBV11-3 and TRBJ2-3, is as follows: EAGVVQSPRYKIIEKKQPVAFWCNPISGHNTLYWYLQNLGQGPELLIRYENEEAVDDSQLPKDRFSAERLKGVDSTLKIQPAELGDSAVYLCASSLSGLTDTQYFGPGTRLTVL.

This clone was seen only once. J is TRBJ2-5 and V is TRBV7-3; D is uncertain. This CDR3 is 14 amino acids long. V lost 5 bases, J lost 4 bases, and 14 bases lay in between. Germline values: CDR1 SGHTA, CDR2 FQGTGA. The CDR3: CASSPSGSVETQYF. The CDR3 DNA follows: TGTGCCAGCAGCCCGTCTGGCTCCGTAGAGACCCAGTACTTC.

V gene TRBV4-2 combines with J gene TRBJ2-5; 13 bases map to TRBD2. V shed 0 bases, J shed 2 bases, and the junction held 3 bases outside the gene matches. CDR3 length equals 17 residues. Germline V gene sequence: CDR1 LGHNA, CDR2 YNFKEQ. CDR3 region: CASSQESTSGRQETQYF. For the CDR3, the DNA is TGTGCCAGCAGCCAAGAGTCGACTAGCGGGAGGCAAGAGACCCAGTACTTC.

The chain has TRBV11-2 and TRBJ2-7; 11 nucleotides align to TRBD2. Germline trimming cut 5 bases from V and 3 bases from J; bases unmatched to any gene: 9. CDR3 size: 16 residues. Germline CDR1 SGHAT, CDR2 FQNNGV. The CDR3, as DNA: TGTGCCAGCAGCCCGTATCTAGCGGGAGGCCTCTACGAGCAGTACTTC. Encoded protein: CASSPYLAGGLYEQYF.

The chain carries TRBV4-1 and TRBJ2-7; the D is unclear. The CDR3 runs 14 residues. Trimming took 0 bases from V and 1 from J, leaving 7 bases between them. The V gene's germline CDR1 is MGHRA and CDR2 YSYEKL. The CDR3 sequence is CASSQDPGSYEQYF. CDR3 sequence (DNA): TGCGCCAGCAGCCAAGATCCAGGTTCCTACGAGCAGTACTTC.

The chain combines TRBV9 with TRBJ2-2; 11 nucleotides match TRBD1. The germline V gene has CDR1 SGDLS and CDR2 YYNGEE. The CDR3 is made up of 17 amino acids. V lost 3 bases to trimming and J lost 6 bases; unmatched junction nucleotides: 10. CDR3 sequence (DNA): TGTGCCAGCAGCGATCCATCCTCGGGACAGGGGGCCGGGGAGCTGTTTTTT. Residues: CASSDPSSGQGAGELFF.

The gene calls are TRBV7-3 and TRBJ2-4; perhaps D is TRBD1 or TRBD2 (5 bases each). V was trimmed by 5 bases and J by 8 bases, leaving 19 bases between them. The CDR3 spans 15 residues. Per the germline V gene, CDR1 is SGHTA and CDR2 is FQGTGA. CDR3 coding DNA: TGTGCCAGCAGCGAAACATACCGGGACGGCGACATTCAGTACTTC. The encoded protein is CASSETYRDGDIQYF.

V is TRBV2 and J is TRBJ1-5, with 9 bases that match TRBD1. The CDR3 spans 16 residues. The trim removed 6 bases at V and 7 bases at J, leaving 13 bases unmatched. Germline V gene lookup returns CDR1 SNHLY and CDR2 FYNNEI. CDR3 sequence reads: CASRPATQGARQPQHF. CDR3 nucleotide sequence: TGTGCCAGCAGGCCTGCAACACAGGGGGCGAGGCAGCCCCAGCATTTT. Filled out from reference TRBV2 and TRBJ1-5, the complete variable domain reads EPEVTQTPSHQVTQMGQEVILRCVPISNHLYFYWYRQILGQKVEFLVSFYNNEISEKSEIFDDQFSVERPDGSNFTLKIRSTKLEDSAMYFCASRPATQGARQPQHFGDGTRLSIL.

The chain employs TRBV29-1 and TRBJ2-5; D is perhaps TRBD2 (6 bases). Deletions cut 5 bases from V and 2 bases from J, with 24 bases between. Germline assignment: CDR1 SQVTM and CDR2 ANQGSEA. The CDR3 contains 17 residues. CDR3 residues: CSVQLIGRRGPQETQYF. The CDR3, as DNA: TGCAGCGTTCAGCTTATTGGGCGGAGGGGCCCTCAAGAGACCCAGTACTTC. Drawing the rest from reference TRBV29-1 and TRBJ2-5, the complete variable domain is SAVISQKPSRDICQRGTSLTIQCQVDSQVTMMFWYRQQPGQSLTLIATANQGSEATYESGFVIDKFPISRPNLTFSTLTVSNMSPEDSSIYLCSVQLIGRRGPQETQYFGPGTRLLVL.